This is a list of T cell receptor beta chains from one sample in a study of regulatory T cells in long-lasting Graves disease. TCRdb passed the multiplex PCR reads through MiXCR, listing each CDR3 protein once. The data hold 450,000 to 500,000 distinct CDR3 sequences, with about 17% observed a single time. These data also featured in a second study, about T cells in Graves' hyperthyroidism and ophthalmopathy.

Sequenced material: peripheral blood mononuclear cells (PBMCs), taken at new diagnosis, from a patient treated with antithyroid drugs. These receptors all come from a man in his forties with Graves disease. The CDR3 runs from the conserved cysteine through the conserved F or W. D genes are given only for firm matches. A row's size may be missing; if present it is once, few, many or a size class.

cdr3_aa | cdr3_nt | v_call | clone_size | j_call | d_call
CAWRALGGEQFF | TGTGCCTGGAGGGCTCTAGGGGGTGAGCAGTTCTTC | TRBV30 | many | TRBJ2-1 | NA
CASSLAGSSEQYF | TGTGCCAGCAGCTTAGCAGGGAGCTCCGAGCAGTACTTC | TRBV7-9 | many | TRBJ2-7 | NA
CASSLAGRVNEQFF | TGTGCCAGCAGCTTAGCGGGAAGGGTCAATGAGCAGTTCTTC | TRBV13 | many | TRBJ2-1 | NA
CASSEIPRGEQPQHF | TGTGCCAGCAGTGAGATTCCCAGGGGAGAGCAGCCCCAGCATTTT | TRBV2 | many | TRBJ1-5 | NA
CASSPRGPGNTIYF | TGTGCCAGCAGTCCCAGGGGGCCCGGAAACACCATATATTTT | TRBV12-3/TRBV12-4 | few | TRBJ1-3 | TRBD1
CSASTLAGGPTDTQYF | TGCAGTGCTAGTACACTAGCGGGAGGGCCGACAGATACGCAGTATTTT | TRBV20-1 | NA | TRBJ2-3 | TRBD2
CAASDNTGELFF | TGTGCCGCCAGTGATAACACCGGGGAGCTGTTTTTT | TRBV24-1 | NA | TRBJ2-2 | NA
CATSDKQGIPGGNEQFF | TGTGCCACCAGTGATAAACAGGGTATCCCGGGGGGCAATGAGCAGTTCTTC | TRBV24-1 | few | TRBJ2-1 | NA
CASIELGNLTGGYTF | TGTGCCAGCATCGAACTCGGGAACCTCACTGGGGGCTACACCTTC | TRBV28 | many | TRBJ1-2 | NA
CASSVGLAENYEQYF | TGTGCCAGCAGCGTAGGACTAGCGGAGAACTACGAGCAGTACTTC | TRBV9 | many | TRBJ2-7 | TRBD2
CASSLPGGVETQYF | TGTGCCAGCAGCTTACCAGGGGGCGTAGAGACCCAGTACTTC | TRBV11-2 | few | TRBJ2-5 | TRBD1